The 30 T cell receptor beta chains below were found in one sample sequenced in a study of blood T cell repertoires in COVID-19. The data were produced by immunoSEQ multiplex PCR, yet TCRdb's version contains in-frame clones alone and is incomplete. The sample includes about 160,000 clones, almost 85% of them seen just once. The specimen sequenced was peripheral blood. The receptors derive from a woman aged 80 or over with acute or convalescent COVID-19.

The gene calls are TRBV29-1 and TRBJ1-2, with a tentative D call TRBD1 (5 bases). The CDR3 has 13 residues. CDR1 is SQVTM and CDR2 is ANQGSEA in the germline V gene. The V and J ends lost 5 bases and 3 bases respectively, with 13 bases between them. The chain's CDR3 is CSVPTTEDYGYTF. CDR3 nucleotides: TGCAGCGTTCCGACGACAGAGGACTATGGCTACACCTTC. The whole variable domain, remainder taken from reference TRBV29-1 and TRBJ1-2, is SAVISQKPSRDICQRGTSLTIQCQVDSQVTMMFWYRQQPGQSLTLIATANQGSEATYESGFVIDKFPISRPNLTFSTLTVSNMSPEDSSIYLCSVPTTEDYGYTFGSGTRLTVV.

The V and J genes are TRBV5-5 and TRBJ2-1; TRBD2 agrees at 14 bases. This CDR3 comprises 17 residues. CDR1 and CDR2 (germline): SGHKS, YYEKEE (reference sequence). The junction had 9 bases not matched to a gene; V was cut back by 2 bases and J by 8 bases. The CDR3 DNA reads as TGTGCCAGCAGCTTAATCGCCGGGACTAGCGGGAGAGATGAGCAGTTCTTC. This encodes CASSLIAGTSGRDEQFF.

The rearrangement joins TRBV7-6 to TRBJ2-1, with 16 nucleotides matching TRBD2. The CDR3 consists of 16 residues. The germline CDR1 and CDR2 sequences are SGHVS and FNYEAQ. The V gene end was trimmed by 3 bases and the J gene end by 9 bases; junction bases not matched to a gene: 5. As DNA, the CDR3 is TGTGCCAGCAGCTTGGGACTAGCGGGAGGGCTCGGTGAGCAGTTCTTC. It specifies CASSLGLAGGLGEQFF. The complete variable domain, with remaining parts taken from reference TRBV7-6 and TRBJ2-1, reads GAGVSQSPRYKVTKRGQDVALRCDPISGHVSLYWYRQALGQGPEFLTYFNYEAQQDKSGLPNDRFSAERPEGSISTLTIQRTEQRDSAMYRCASSLGLAGGLGEQFFGPGTRLTVL.

This chain connects TRBV6-5 to TRBJ2-1; 8 bases line up with TRBD2. In germline, CDR1 is MNHEY, CDR2 SVGAGI. The CDR3 length is 16 residues. Losses at the gene ends were 4 bases for V and 5 bases for J; bases not matched to a gene: 10. CDR3 protein: CASSSWTSSAHNEQFF. DNA of the CDR3: TGTGCCAGCAGTTCCTGGACTAGCTCCGCCCACAATGAGCAGTTCTTC.

V is TRBV19 and J is TRBJ2-1, with a possible D match to TRBD1 (6 bases). Germline V gives CDR1 LNHDA, CDR2 SQIVND (reference sequence). The V end lost 4 bases, the J end lost 1 base, and 17 bases lay between the germline ends. The CDR3 covers 17 residues. The CDR3 here is CASSTGQFPFSYNEQFF. The CDR3 region has the DNA TGTGCCAGTAGTACAGGACAGTTCCCCTTTTCCTACAATGAGCAGTTCTTC.

Only one count was recorded for this clone. V is TRBV4-3 and J is TRBJ2-1, with TRBD2 matching 9 bases. The J segment lost 1 base and the V segment lost 0 bases, leaving 7 bases of the junction unmatched. The CDR3 has 18 residues. In germline, CDR1 is LGHNA, CDR2 YSLEER. The CDR3 spells CASSQEGGRALSYNEQFF. CDR3 DNA: TGCGCCAGCAGCCAAGAAGGCGGGAGGGCCCTATCCTACAATGAGCAGTTCTTC.

There are many counts of this clone. This sequence joins TRBV19 and TRBJ1-1; D remains unclear. In germline, CDR1 is LNHDA, CDR2 SQIVND (reference sequence). V gave up 5 bases and J gave up 3 bases, with 10 bases separating them. CDR3 length equals 13 residues. The CDR3 loop reads CASSRRMDTEAFF. CDR3 nucleotides: TGTGCCAGTAGTCGGAGGATGGACACTGAAGCTTTCTTT.

This chain connects TRBV7-9 to TRBJ2-1; 8 bases agree with TRBD2. The germline gives CDR1 SEHNR, CDR2 FQNEAQ (reference sequence). The V and J ends lost 1 base and 0 bases, in that order; junction bases with no gene match: 5. This CDR3 has 17 amino acids. CDR3 protein: CASSLENLAGSYNEQFF. CDR3 bases: TGTGCCAGCAGCTTAGAAAACCTAGCGGGCTCCTACAATGAGCAGTTCTTC.

V gene TRBV5-1 combines with J gene TRBJ1-5, with D unresolved. The germline gives CDR1 SGHRS, CDR2 YFSETQ. The CDR3 contains 13 residues. Trimming stripped 2 bases from V and 9 bases from J, with 12 bases between. The CDR3 coding sequence is TGCGCCAGCAGCTTTCGACCCTCGGGGCCCCAGCATTTT. Protein: CASSFRPSGPQHF.

This sequence joins TRBV29-1 and TRBJ1-2; the match to TRBD1 covers 12 bases. Losses at the gene ends were 6 bases for V and 7 bases for J; bases not matched to a gene: 9. Germline assignment: CDR1 SQVTM and CDR2 ANQGSEA. The CDR3 totals 14 residues. CDR3 region: CSVSAGTGGRGYTF. The CDR3 region has the DNA TGCAGCGTCTCGGCGGGGACAGGGGGCCGTGGCTACACCTTC. Combining the CDR3 with reference TRBV29-1 and TRBJ1-2 gives the whole variable domain SAVISQKPSRDICQRGTSLTIQCQVDSQVTMMFWYRQQPGQSLTLIATANQGSEATYESGFVIDKFPISRPNLTFSTLTVSNMSPEDSSIYLCSVSAGTGGRGYTFGSGTRLTVV.

Turning to this clone: At one end, the junction sequence differs from germline, possibly due to a read error. The J gene is TRBJ2-7, the V gene TRBV5-1; 8 bases line up with TRBD1. This CDR3 contains 14 residues. Germline V lookup: CDR1 SGHRS, CDR2 YFSETQ. The CDR3 loop is CASSLEDRVATRDF. The CDR3 nucleotides are TGCGCCAGCAGCTTGGAGGACAGGGTGGCGACCAGGGACTTC. Full variable domain (rest looked up from reference TRBV5-1 and TRBJ2-7): KAGVTQTPRYLIKTRGQQVTLSCSPISGHRSVSWYQQTPGQGLQFLFEYFSETQRNKGNFPGRFSGRQFSNSRSEMNVSTLELGDSALYLCASSLEDRVATRDFGPGTRLTVT.

The chain joins TRBV7-9 to TRBJ2-4; D gene uncertain. Germline CDR1 and CDR2: SEHNR and FQNEAQ (reference sequence). This CDR3 contains 15 residues. With 1 base removed from V and 2 bases from J, the gap between germline ends came to 9 bases. This CDR3 is CASSLVRATKNIQYF. CDR3 bases: TGTGCCAGCAGCTTAGTTCGAGCAACCAAAAACATTCAGTACTTC.

The chain uses TRBV27 and TRBJ1-1, with D perhaps TRBD1 (6 bases). The CDR3 length is 15 residues. Trimming pared 4 bases from V and 1 base from J, leaving 13 bases between. The germline V gene has CDR1 MNHEY and CDR2 SMNVEV (reference sequence). CDR3 DNA: TGTGCCAGCAGTTCCCGGACAGTCGCGAACACTGAAGCTTTCTTT. The encoded protein is CASSSRTVANTEAFF.

The V gene is TRBV5-1, the J gene TRBJ2-2; D gene unclear. V lost 2 bases, J lost 5 bases, and 13 bases lay in between. This CDR3 spans 15 amino acids. Germline V gives CDR1 SGHRS, CDR2 YFSETQ. Here the CDR3 reads CASSFLNGRTGELFF. In DNA form, the CDR3 reads TGCGCCAGCAGCTTCCTGAACGGTCGAACCGGGGAGCTGTTTTTT.

V gene TRBV5-1 combines with J gene TRBJ2-7; D remains unclear. The ends were cut back, 5 bases at V and 4 bases at J, with 13 bases in the middle. The CDR3 has 13 amino acids. Germline V gives CDR1 SGHRS, CDR2 YFSETQ. CDR3 sequence: CASSPPSVYEQYF. The CDR3 DNA follows: TGCGCCAGCAGTCCTCCGTCCGTATACGAGCAGTACTTC.

The chain combines TRBV20-1 with TRBJ2-1; D uncertain. The CDR3 is 11 residues long. Trimming took off 2 bases at V and 9 bases at J, with 8 bases between the two ends. The V gene's germline CDR1 is DFQATT and CDR2 SNEGSKA (reference sequence). In nucleotides, the CDR3 is TGCAGTGCTAGATCTGCGCGTGAGCAGTTCTTC. It yields the protein CSARSAREQFF.

This clone is a singleton in its sample. The chain has TRBV6-1 and TRBJ2-7; 10 positions agree with TRBD1. V gave up 1 base and J gave up 5 bases; unmatched junction bases: 5. Germline CDR1 reads MNHNS; CDR2 reads SASEGT. The CDR3 is made up of 15 amino acids. CDR3 DNA sequence: TGTGCCAGCAGTGAAGAATGGACAGGGGGGAACGAGCAGTACTTC. As protein: CASSEEWTGGNEQYF.

The chain is built from TRBV5-4 and TRBJ1-2, with 9 nucleotides matching TRBD1. V was clipped by 6 bases and J by 0 bases; unmatched bases: 6. CDR3 length: 15 amino acids. Germline assignment: CDR1 SGHNT and CDR2 YYREEE (reference sequence). The CDR3 nucleotides are TGTGCCAGCACCCTGGACAGGGGAACTAACTATGGCTACACCTTC. It encodes CASTLDRGTNYGYTF.

The chain combines TRBV19 with TRBJ2-5, with 8 bases lining up with TRBD1. This CDR3 comprises 16 residues. The V gene's germline CDR1 is LNHDA and CDR2 SQIVND (reference sequence). V lost 6 bases and J lost 0; bases outside the gene matches: 9. CDR3 nucleotide sequence: TGTGCCAGTAGCGCTAGGACAGGGCCGTACCAAGAGACCCAGTACTTC. This encodes CASSARTGPYQETQYF.

Only a few counts were recorded for this clone. The chain carries TRBV5-6 and TRBJ1-3, with 7 positions matching TRBD1. This CDR3 spans 17 amino acids. CDR1 is SGHDT and CDR2 is YYEEEE in the germline V gene. J lost 0 bases, V lost 1 base, and 7 bases had no gene match. CDR3 coding DNA: TGTGCCAGCAGCTTGCGGACAGGCACCAGCTCTGGAAACACCATATATTTT. This codes for CASSLRTGTSSGNTIYF. Using reference TRBV5-6 and TRBJ1-3 for the parts outside the CDR3, the full variable domain is DAGVTQSPTHLIKTRGQQVTLRCSPKSGHDTVSWYQQALGQGPQFIFQYYEEEERQRGNFPDRFSGHQFPNYSSELNVNALLLGDSALYLCASSLRTGTSSGNTIYFGEGSWLTVV.

This chain joins TRBV11-3 and TRBJ1-1; D might be TRBD1 (6 bases). The germline V and J ends were trimmed by 3 bases and 4 bases, with 9 bases remaining between them. The CDR3 consists of 13 residues. Germline assignment: CDR1 SGHNT and CDR2 YENEEA. CDR3: CASSFTGLTEAFF. The DNA for the CDR3 is TGTGCCAGCAGCTTTACAGGGCTCACTGAAGCTTTCTTT.

The V gene is TRBV9, the J gene TRBJ1-1; 7 bases align to TRBD1. Germline CDR1 and CDR2: SGDLS and YYNGEE. This CDR3 contains 13 residues. With V trimmed by 4 bases and J by 6 bases, 6 bases remained unmatched. This CDR3 reads CASSPEDRSEAFF. The CDR3 DNA reads as TGTGCCAGCAGCCCCGAGGACAGGTCTGAAGCTTTCTTT.

The J gene is TRBJ1-4, the V gene TRBV10-2; 12 bases agree with TRBD1. The V gene end was trimmed by 6 bases and the J gene end by 8 bases; junction bases not matched to a gene: 1. This CDR3 has 13 residues. From germline, CDR1 is WSHSY and CDR2 SAAADI. The CDR3, as DNA: TGCGCCAGCAGGGGGACAGGGGGCGAAAAACTGTTTTTT. This translates into CASRGTGGEKLFF.

The chain carries TRBV27 and TRBJ1-2; TRBD1 matches at 7 bases. Unmatched junction bases numbered 3, after V lost 4 bases and J lost 4 bases. Germline CDR1 and CDR2: MNHEY and SMNVEV (reference sequence). CDR3 length: 13 amino acids. The CDR3 nucleotides are TGTGCCAGCAGTTCGGGACAGTTCTATGGCTACACCTTC. As protein: CASSSGQFYGYTF.

J is TRBJ2-1 and V is TRBV5-4, with a weak D call TRBD1 (5 bases). This CDR3 has 13 residues. The V gene lost 0 bases and the J gene lost 10 bases, with 11 bases spanning the gap. The germline CDR1 and CDR2 sequences are SGHNT and YYREEE (reference sequence). CDR3 residues: CASSLAGQREQFF. DNA of the CDR3: TGTGCCAGCAGCTTGGCCGGACAAAGAGAGCAGTTCTTC.

CDR3 nucleotides: TGTGCCAGCTCATCCTACCCACTAGCGGGAGTGGCGTCCTACGAGCAGTACTTC. Its protein product is CASSSYPLAGVASYEQYF. The chain uses TRBV18 and TRBJ2-7, with TRBD2 identical over 11 bases. This CDR3 region has 18 residues. V gave up 5 bases and J gave up 1 base; unmatched junction bases: 13. CDR1 KGHSH and CDR2 LQKENI come from the germline V gene.

This clone turned up a few times. The chain couples TRBV21-1 to TRBJ1-5; the table's D call TRBD1 went unverified against the DNA. TRBV21-1 represents a pseudogene. The CDR3 runs to 19 residues. The CDR3 sequence: CASSKVGVQGRGGNQPQHF. The CDR3 DNA is TGTGCCAGCAGCAAAGTAGGGGTACAGGGTAGGGGCGGCAATCAGCCCCAGCATTTT.

This clone was seen once. Distinct nucleotide sequences in the sample also encode this CDR3. This rearrangement joins TRBV2 to TRBJ2-3; D might be TRBD2 (6 bases). Germline values: CDR1 SNHLY, CDR2 FYNNEI. V was shortened by 6 bases and J by 0 bases, with 7 bases between the two germline ends. This CDR3 region has 13 residues. CDR3 residues: CASSGTSTDTQYF. CDR3 sequence (DNA): TGTGCCAGCAGCGGGACTAGCACAGATACGCAGTATTTT.

A few counts support this clone. This chain connects TRBV7-7 to TRBJ2-5; 11 positions agree with TRBD1. V shed 5 bases, J shed 4 bases, and the junction held 6 bases outside the gene matches. The germline V gene has CDR1 SSHAT and CDR2 FNYEAQ (reference sequence). CDR3 length: 15 residues. CDR3 bases: TGTGCCAGCAGCGCGGGGACAGGGGGTCTAGAGACCCAGTACTTC. It translates to CASSAGTGGLETQYF. The full variable domain, completed using reference TRBV7-7 and TRBJ2-5, is GAGVSQSPRYKVTKRGQDVTLRCDPISSHATLYWYQQALGQGPEFLTYFNYEAQPDKSGLPSDRFSAERPEGSISTLTIQRTEQRDSAMYRCASSAGTGGLETQYFGPGTRLLVL.

This clone has a single count. The chain links TRBV3-1 (or the pseudogene TRBV3-2) to TRBJ1-4, with 8 bases identical to TRBD1. CDR3 size: 16 residues. Germline lookup yields CDR1 LGHDT and CDR2 YNNKEL (reference sequence). The ends lost 0 bases at V and 10 bases at J; junction bases unmatched: 10. The CDR3 DNA reads TGTGCCAGCAGCCAAGAGCGAGGACAGGGCAGGGGAAAACTGTTTTTT. It translates to CASSQERGQGRGKLFF.